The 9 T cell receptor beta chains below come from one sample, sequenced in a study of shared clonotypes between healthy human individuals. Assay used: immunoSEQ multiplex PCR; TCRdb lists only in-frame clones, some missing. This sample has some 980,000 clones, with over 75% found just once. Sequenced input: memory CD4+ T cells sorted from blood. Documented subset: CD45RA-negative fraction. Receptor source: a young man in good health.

CDR3 loop: CASNEGGIYYEQYF. DNA of the CDR3: TGTGCCAGCAATGAGGGTGGCATCTACTACGAGCAGTACTTC. The V gene is TRBV6-6, the J gene TRBJ2-7, with a tentative D call TRBD2 (5 bases). The CDR3 consists of 14 residues. CDR1 is MNHNY, CDR2 SVGAGI, per germline (reference sequence). V dropped 7 bases and J dropped 3 bases, with 16 bases sitting between them.

This CDR3 is CASSIAAGPSYNEQFF. The CDR3 bases are TGTGCCAGTAGTATAGCTGCGGGACCCTCCTACAATGAGCAGTTCTTC. The J gene is TRBJ2-1, the V gene TRBV19; possible D gene TRBD2, 6 bases. The CDR3 sequence is 16 residues long. Germline V gene lookup returns CDR1 LNHDA and CDR2 SQIVND (reference sequence). V lost 1 base and J 0 bases, leaving 10 bases between the germline ends.

In nucleotides, the CDR3 is TGTGCCAGCAGCTTTTTACAGGCTAACTATGGCTACACCTTC. Protein sequence: CASSFLQANYGYTF. The chain couples TRBV5-4 to TRBJ1-2, with D possibly TRBD1 on 5 matching bases. This CDR3 has 14 residues. Trimming stripped 2 bases from V and 0 bases from J, with 8 bases between. The germline CDR1 and CDR2 sequences are SGHNT and YYREEE (reference sequence).

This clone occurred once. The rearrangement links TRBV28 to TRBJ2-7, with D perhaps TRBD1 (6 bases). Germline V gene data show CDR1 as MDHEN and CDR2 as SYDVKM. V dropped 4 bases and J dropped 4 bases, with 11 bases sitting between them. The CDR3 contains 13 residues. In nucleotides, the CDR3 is TGTGCCAGCAGTTCTGGGGGCCGGTACGAGCAGTACTTC. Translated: CASSSGGRYEQYF.

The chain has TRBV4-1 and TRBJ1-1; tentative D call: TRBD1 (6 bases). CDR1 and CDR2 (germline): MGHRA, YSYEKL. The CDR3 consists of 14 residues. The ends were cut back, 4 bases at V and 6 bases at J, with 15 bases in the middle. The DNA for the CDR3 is TGCGCCAGCAGCCTGTACAGGGAGCGGGCTGAAGCTTTCTTT. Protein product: CASSLYRERAEAFF.

CDR3 region: CASSAPRTTQYF. The DNA of the CDR3 is TGTGCCAGCAGCGCACCCCGGACGACCCAGTACTTC. J is TRBJ2-5 and V is TRBV9; no reliable D call. The CDR3 totals 12 residues. Germline lookup yields CDR1 SGDLS and CDR2 YYNGEE. Trimming took off 3 bases at V and 7 bases at J, with 10 bases between the two ends.

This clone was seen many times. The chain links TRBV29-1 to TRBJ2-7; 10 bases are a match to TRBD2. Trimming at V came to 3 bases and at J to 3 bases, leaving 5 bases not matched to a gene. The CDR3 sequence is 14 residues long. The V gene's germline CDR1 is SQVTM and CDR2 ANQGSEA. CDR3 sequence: CSVDGLAGGYEQYF. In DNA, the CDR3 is TGCAGCGTTGACGGGTTAGCGGGAGGCTACGAGCAGTACTTC.

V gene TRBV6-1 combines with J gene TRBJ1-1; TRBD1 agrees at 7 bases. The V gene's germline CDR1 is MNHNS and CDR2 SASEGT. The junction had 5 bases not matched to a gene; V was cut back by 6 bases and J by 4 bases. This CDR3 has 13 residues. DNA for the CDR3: TGTGCCAGCAGCCGGACAGGTGGCACTGAAGCTTTCTTT. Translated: CASSRTGGTEAFF.

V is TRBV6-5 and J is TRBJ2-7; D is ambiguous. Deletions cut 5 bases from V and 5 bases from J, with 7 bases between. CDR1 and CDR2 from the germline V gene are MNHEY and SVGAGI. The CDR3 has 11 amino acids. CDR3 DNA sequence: TGTGCCAGCAGTGAAAACGACGAGCAGTACTTC. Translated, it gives CASSENDEQYF.